The next 9 T cell receptor beta chains were all read from a single sample in a study of blood T cell repertoires in COVID-19. Sequenced by immunoSEQ multiplex PCR; TCRdb stores in-frame clones only, minus some. The table lists over 250,000 clones, roughly 87% of them singletons. The sample consisted of peripheral blood. The receptors stem from a woman in her 30s with acute or convalescent COVID-19.

This clone has a handful of counts. The chain employs TRBV30 and TRBJ1-5, with 7 nucleotides matching TRBD1. The ends lost 5 bases at V and 4 bases at J; junction bases unmatched: 5. The CDR3 is 13 amino acids. Germline V lookup: CDR1 GTSNPN, CDR2 SVGIG (reference sequence). CDR3 nucleotides: TGTGCCTGGTCACAGGGGACTAATCAGCCCCAGCATTTT. This encodes CAWSQGTNQPQHF. The entire variable domain, with the rest obtained from reference TRBV30 and TRBJ1-5, is as follows: SQTIHQWPATLVQPVGSPLSLECTVEGTSNPNLYWYRQAAGRGLQLLFYSVGIGQISSEVPQNLSASRPQDRQFILSSKKLLLSDSGFYLCAWSQGTNQPQHFGDGTRLSIL.

The chain recombines TRBV4-1 with TRBJ2-7; D is uncertain. Trimming removed 1 base from V and 3 bases from J, with 10 bases in between. This CDR3 is built from 14 residues. Looked up from germline, CDR1 is MGHRA and CDR2 is YSYEKL. Written as DNA, the CDR3 is TGCGCCAGCAGCCAAGGGTACGGAGACTACGAGCAGTACTTC. It translates to CASSQGYGDYEQYF.

Worth noting for this clone: Compared with germline, one end of the junction differs, possibly owing to a read error. The rearrangement links TRBV7-7 to TRBJ2-7; TRBD1 matches at 10 bases. The CDR3 has 15 amino acids. The germline V gene has CDR1 SSHAT and CDR2 FNYEAQ (reference sequence). CDR3 nucleotide sequence: TGTGCTAGCAGCTTAGAGGGGACAGGGGCCTACGAGCAGTACTTC. Translation: CASSLEGTGAYEQYF.

V gene TRBV29-1 combines with J gene TRBJ2-1, with 13 nucleotides matching TRBD2. The CDR3 spans 17 residues. The V segment lost 3 bases and the J segment 8 bases; nucleotides outside the gene matches: 13. The germline V gene encodes CDR1 SQVTM and CDR2 ANQGSEA. The CDR3 DNA follows: TGCAGCGTTGATGGACTAGCGGGAGTAGTAGGTTGGGATGAGCAGTTCTTC. Protein product: CSVDGLAGVVGWDEQFF.

The V call is TRBV5-4, the J call TRBJ2-1; 8 bases map to TRBD1. J lost 4 bases, V lost 9 bases, and 6 bases had no gene match. This CDR3 comprises 13 residues. From germline, CDR1 is SGHNT and CDR2 YYREEE (reference sequence). CDR3 DNA sequence: TGTGCCATGACCGGGACAGGTTACAATGAGCAGTTCTTC. Its protein product is CAMTGTGYNEQFF.

V gene TRBV30 combines with J gene TRBJ1-6, with D possibly TRBD1 on 6 matching bases. Trimming cost V 4 bases and J 10 bases, with 11 bases left between them. The germline V gene has CDR1 GTSNPN and CDR2 SVGIG (reference sequence). The CDR3 is made up of 12 amino acids. The CDR3 region is CAWNRQDSPLHF. CDR3 coding DNA: TGTGCCTGGAACCGACAGGACTCACCCCTCCACTTT.

This chain links TRBV18 with TRBJ1-5; no clear D. CDR1 is KGHSH, CDR2 LQKENI, per germline. This CDR3 has 15 amino acids. Between the trimmed V and J ends, which lost 3 bases and 6 bases, there was a span of 15 bases. The CDR3 sequence: CASSPGFVSGQPQHF. CDR3 DNA: TGTGCCAGCTCACCGGGTTTTGTTAGCGGTCAGCCCCAGCATTTT.

This chain joins TRBV6-2 or TRBV6-3 and TRBJ2-1; 7 positions agree with TRBD2. The J segment lost 7 bases and the V segment lost 6 bases, leaving 6 bases of the junction unmatched. This CDR3 contains 13 residues. The germline V gene encodes CDR1 MNHEY and CDR2 SVGEGT. The CDR3 loop reads CASSPTSANEQFF. Here the CDR3 DNA reads TGTGCCAGCAGCCCAACTAGCGCTAATGAGCAGTTCTTC.

V gene TRBV12-5 combines with J gene TRBJ2-1; perhaps TRBD2 as D (5 bases). This CDR3 has 16 residues. V was pared by 6 bases and J by 5 bases, with 20 bases between. Germline CDR1 is LGHNT and CDR2 is FRNRAP. DNA for the CDR3: TGTGCTAGTGGCCCACAGCGAGGGTTTTATAACAATGAGCAGTTCTTC. Its protein product is CASGPQRGFYNNEQFF.